This section outlines one TCR beta chain sequence together with its context. Antigen: not known. PCR was performed a second time for roughly 7 to 12 cycles using a sample-barcoded 5' primer and a J-beta primer mix. TCRdb redid the calling of the 5' RACE reads with MiXCR, one entry per CDR3 protein. The sample consists of approximately 780,000 distinct CDR3 sequences, around a quarter of them appearing once. The germline V gene encodes CDR1 MDHEN and CDR2 SYDVKM. V was pared by 5 bases and J by 5 bases, with 12 bases of the junction left unmatched. The CDR3 extends over 16 amino acids. These data originate in a study of blood T cells in healthy people across ages. Findings and limits, study-wide: In older individuals, TCR beta diversity per million T cells was lower, falling roughly linearly with age.

These same data were also listed under a study on T cells of mothers and their children. That source adds: The sample comes from roughly 9 healthy Caucasian donors: mothers and children. Reverse transcription into cDNA received all extracted RNA, at roughly 1.4 ug per 15 ul. Addition of sample barcodes and 2-4 random nucleotides occurred through the M1S primer of the second PCR.

The source of this sequence is a boy younger than 18 in good health. The V gene is TRBV28, the J gene TRBJ2-3; 8 positions match TRBD1. Material: blood. CDR3 in amino acids: CASSLPPTGAEDTQYF. The CDR3 region has the DNA TGTGCCAGCAGTCTCCCCCCGACAGGGGCGGAAGATACGCAGTATTTT.